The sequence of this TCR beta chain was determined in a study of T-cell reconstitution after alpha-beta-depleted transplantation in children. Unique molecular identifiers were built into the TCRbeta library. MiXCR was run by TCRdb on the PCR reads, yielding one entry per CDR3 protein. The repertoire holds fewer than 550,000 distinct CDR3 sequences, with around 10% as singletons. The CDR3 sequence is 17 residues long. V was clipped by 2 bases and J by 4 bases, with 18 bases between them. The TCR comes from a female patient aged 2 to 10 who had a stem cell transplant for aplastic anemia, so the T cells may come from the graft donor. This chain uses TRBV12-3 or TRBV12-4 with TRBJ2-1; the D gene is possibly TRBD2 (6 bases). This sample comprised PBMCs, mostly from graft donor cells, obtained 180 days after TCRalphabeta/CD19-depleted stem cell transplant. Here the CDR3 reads CASSLRAFLAQYNEQFF. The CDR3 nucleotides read TGTGCCAGCAGTTTAAGAGCGTTTCTAGCGCAGTACAATGAGCAGTTCTTC.